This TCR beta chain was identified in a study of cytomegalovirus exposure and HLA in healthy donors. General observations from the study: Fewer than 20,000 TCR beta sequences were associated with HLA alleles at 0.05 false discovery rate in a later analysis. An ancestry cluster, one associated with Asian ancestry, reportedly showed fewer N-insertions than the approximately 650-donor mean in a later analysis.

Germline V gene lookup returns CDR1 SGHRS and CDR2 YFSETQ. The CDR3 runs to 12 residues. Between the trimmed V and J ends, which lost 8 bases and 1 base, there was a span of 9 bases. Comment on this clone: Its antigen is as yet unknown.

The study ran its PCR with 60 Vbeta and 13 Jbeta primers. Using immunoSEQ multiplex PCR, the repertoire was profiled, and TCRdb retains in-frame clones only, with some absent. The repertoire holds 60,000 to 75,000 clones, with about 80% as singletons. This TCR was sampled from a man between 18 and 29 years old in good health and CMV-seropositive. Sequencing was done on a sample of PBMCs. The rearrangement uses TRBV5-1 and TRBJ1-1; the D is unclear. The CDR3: CASRTSNTEAFF. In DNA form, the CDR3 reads TGCGCCAGTAGAACCTCGAACACTGAAGCTTTCTTT. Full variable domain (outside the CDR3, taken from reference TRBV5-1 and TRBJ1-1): KAGVTQTPRYLIKTRGQQVTLSCSPISGHRSVSWYQQTPGQGLQFLFEYFSETQRNKGNFPGRFSGRQFSNSRSEMNVSTLELGDSALYLCASRTSNTEAFFGQGTRLTVV.